The following is a TCR beta chain sequence with its context. What it recognizes is unknown. Sequencing used immunoSEQ multiplex PCR; TCRdb keeps in-frame clones, though not all of them. The table shows fewer than 95,000 clones, with 84% occurring only once. This specimen belongs to a study of OX40 agonist ivuxolimab in advanced cancers. Study summary: Every 2 weeks, patients got intravenous ivuxolimab at one of six dose levels (0.01-10 mg/kg). Treatment received earlier with anti-PD-1, anti-PD-L1 or anti-CTLA-4 agents was allowed, and around 40% had some. Points from the study as a whole: Some of the nonresponding patients also showed low levels of normalized T-cell clonal expansion.

Deletions cut 1 base from V and 8 bases from J, with 11 bases between. The CDR3 consists of 14 residues. CDR1 is SGHTA, CDR2 FQGNSA, per germline. Patients were ruled out by autoimmune disease history or systemic immunosuppression. This receptor was identified in an adult with an advanced solid tumor such as melanoma, head and neck, liver or kidney cancer. The chain employs TRBV7-2 and TRBJ1-4; D uncertain. The specimen was CD4+ or CD8+ T cells sorted from blood, collected in a trial of the OX40 agonist ivuxolimab. The CDR3 here is CASSLEPRGEKLFF. For the CDR3, the DNA is TGTGCCAGCAGCTTAGAACCCCGAGGGGAAAAACTGTTTTTT.